The sequence of this TCR beta chain was determined in a study of vaccination and CD4 T cells after COVID-19. About the research overall: The authors used overlapping spike peptides from SARS-CoV-2, HCoV-NL63, HCoV-OC43 and HCoV-229E to stimulate cells. Whole-study results and caveats: There were relatively few convalescent patients studied, and there were no early post-infection timepoints.

CDR3 size: 16 residues. Trimming cost V 0 bases and J 3 bases, with 12 bases left between them. The germline V gene has CDR1 LGHNA and CDR2 YSLEER. Notes on this clonotype: The antigen is undetermined.

An Oncomine TCR Beta short-read assay was used to sequence the DNA from cultured CD4+ T cells. It was cultured CD4+ T cells from which genomic DNA was extracted. TCRdb analysed the PCR reads with MiXCR anew, one entry per CDR3 protein. This sample has 20,000 to 25,000 distinct CDR3 sequences, with about a third found just once. Documented time point: late sampling 161 to 241 days after vaccination in a few convalescent patients. Sample treatment: approximately nine-day PBMC culture with coronavirus spike peptide pools or control peptides (ViraFEST assay). This material consisted of CD4+ T cells from blood, cultured in vitro, taken about 7 months after SARS-CoV-2 vaccination. The TCR comes from a human donor who had recovered from COVID-19. The rearrangement links TRBV4-3 to TRBJ2-1; no reliable D call. In DNA, the CDR3 is TGCGCCAGCAGCCAAGACTACGGGTACTACTACAATGAGCAGTTCTTC. Translation gives CASSQDYGYYYNEQFF.